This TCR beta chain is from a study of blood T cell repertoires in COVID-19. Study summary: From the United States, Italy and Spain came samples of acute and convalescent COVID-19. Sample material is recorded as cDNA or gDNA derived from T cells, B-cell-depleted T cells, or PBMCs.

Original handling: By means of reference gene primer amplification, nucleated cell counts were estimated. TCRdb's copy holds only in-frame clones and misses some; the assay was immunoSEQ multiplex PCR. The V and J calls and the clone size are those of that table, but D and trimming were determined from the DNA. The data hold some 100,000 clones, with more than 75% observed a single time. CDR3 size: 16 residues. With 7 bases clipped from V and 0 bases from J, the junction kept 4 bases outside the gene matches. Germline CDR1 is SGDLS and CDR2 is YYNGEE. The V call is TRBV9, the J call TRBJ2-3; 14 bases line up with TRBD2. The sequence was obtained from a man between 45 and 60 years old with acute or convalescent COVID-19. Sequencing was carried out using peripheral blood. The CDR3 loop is CASGTSGSSSTDTQYF. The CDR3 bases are TGTGCCAGCGGGACTAGCGGGAGTTCTAGCACAGATACGCAGTATTTT.